This entry describes one T cell receptor beta chain. The antigen remains undetermined. The data derive from a study of T cells in Graves' hyperthyroidism and ophthalmopathy. Across the study: Peripheral blood was acquired at first diagnosis, ahead of any therapy whatsoever.

Notes on the study in general: The model anticipated ophthalmopathy a median approximately 6.7 months pre-onset.

RNA transcripts gave rise to amplified TCR beta CDR3 regions. HTBI primers were the set used in a first-round RT-PCR of the TCR CDR3. TCRdb independently ran MiXCR on the multiplex PCR reads; one entry per CDR3 protein. Among 490,000 or so distinct CDR3 sequences listed, less than 25% were seen once. The source of the PBMCs was less than 12 ml of fresh peripheral blood. This CDR3 contains 10 residues. Germline CDR1 is DFQATT and CDR2 is SNEGSKA (reference sequence). This clonotype was sampled from a woman aged 65 to 85 with Graves' ophthalmopathy. The gene calls are TRBV20-1 and TRBJ1-2; a weak D match, TRBD1 (5 bases). The sequenced sample consisted of blood. The CDR3 DNA is TGCGGGGGTACTAACTATGGCTACACCTTC. The encoded protein is CGGTNYGYTF.